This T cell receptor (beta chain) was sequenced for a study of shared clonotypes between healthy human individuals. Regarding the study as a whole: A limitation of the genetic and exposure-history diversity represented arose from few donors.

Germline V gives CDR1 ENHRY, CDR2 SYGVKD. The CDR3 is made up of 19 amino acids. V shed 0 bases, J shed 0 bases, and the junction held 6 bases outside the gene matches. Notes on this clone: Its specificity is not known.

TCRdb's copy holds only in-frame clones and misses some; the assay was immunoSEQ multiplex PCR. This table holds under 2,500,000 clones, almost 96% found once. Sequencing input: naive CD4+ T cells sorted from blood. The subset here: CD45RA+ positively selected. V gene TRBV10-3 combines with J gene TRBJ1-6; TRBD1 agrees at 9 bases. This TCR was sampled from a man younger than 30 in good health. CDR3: CAISESGTGLSSYNSPLHF. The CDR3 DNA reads TGTGCCATCAGTGAGTCTGGGACAGGGTTGAGCTCCTATAATTCACCCCTCCACTTT.